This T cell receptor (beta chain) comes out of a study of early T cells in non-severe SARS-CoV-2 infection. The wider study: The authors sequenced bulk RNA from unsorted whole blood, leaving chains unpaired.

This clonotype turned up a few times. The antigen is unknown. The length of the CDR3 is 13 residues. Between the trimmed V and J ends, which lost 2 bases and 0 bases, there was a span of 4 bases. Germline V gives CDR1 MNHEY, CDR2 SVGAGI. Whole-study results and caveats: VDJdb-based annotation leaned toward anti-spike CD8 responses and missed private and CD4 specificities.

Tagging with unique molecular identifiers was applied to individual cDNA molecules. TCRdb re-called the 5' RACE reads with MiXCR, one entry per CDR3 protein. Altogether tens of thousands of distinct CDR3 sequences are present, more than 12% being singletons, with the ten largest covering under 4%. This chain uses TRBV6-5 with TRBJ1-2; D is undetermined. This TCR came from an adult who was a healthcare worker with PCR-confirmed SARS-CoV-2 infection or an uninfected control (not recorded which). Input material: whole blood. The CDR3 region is CASSYRSNYGYTF. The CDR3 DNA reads TGTGCCAGCAGTTACAGGTCTAACTATGGCTACACCTTC.